These T cell receptor beta chains were read from a single sample in a study of shared clonotypes between healthy human individuals. The method was immunoSEQ multiplex PCR; TCRdb's version includes in-frame clones alone and lacks a portion of them. The sample yields 2,500,000 or so clones, roughly 90% seen once. The specimen was naive CD4+ T cells from PBMCs. Every receptor here comes from a man younger than 35 in good health. Some clones in this sample may be carry-over from other donors' samples. The CDR3 runs from the conserved cysteine through the conserved F or W. The D gene is left open where the match is weak. Part of the rows lack a size; the others show once, few, many or a class for expanded clones.

>-|15|TRBJ2-7|-|TRBV11-2
TGTGCCAGCAGCTTGCTGGGCCTCATTTCCTACGAGCAGTACTTC
CASSLLGLISYEQYF
>-|13|TRBJ2-7|-|TRBV5-1
TGCGCCAGCAGCCCGATTTATTCCTACGAGCAGTACTTC
CASSPIYSYEQYF
>-|15|TRBJ1-1|-|TRBV5-1
TGCGCCAGCAGCCTTCTCACAGGGAGCAACACTGAAGCTTTCTTT
CASSLLTGSNTEAFF
>TRBD2|16|TRBJ2-3|-|TRBV6-1
TGTGCCAGCCGTGAACGGGCTAGCGGGAGTTTGGATACGCAGTATTTT
CASRERASGSLDTQYF
>TRBD1|14|TRBJ1-1|few|TRBV5-1
TGCGCCAGCAGCTGGGGACAGGGGAACACTGAAGCTTTCTTT
CASSWGQGNTEAFF
>TRBD1|15|TRBJ1-2|-|TRBV14
TGTGCCAGCAGCCTTGGACAGGGACCTTACTATGGCTACACCTTC
CASSLGQGPYYGYTF
>-|14|TRBJ1-1|-|TRBV5-4
TGTGCCAGCAGCTTGGCCGGGGGGGCCACTGAAGCTTTCTTT
CASSLAGGATEAFF
>-|13|TRBJ1-5|-|TRBV9
TGTGCCAGCAGCGAGGACATGGGCCAGCCCCAGCATTTT
CASSEDMGQPQHF
>-|19|TRBJ1-3|-|TRBV11-2
TGTGCCAGCAGCTTAGTTTCCACCGATCGGCGGAGCTCTGGAAACACCATATATTTT
CASSLVSTDRRSSGNTIYF
>-|14|TRBJ1-4|-|TRBV5-1
TGCGCCAGCAGCCCACAGGGCACTAATGAAAAACTGTTTTTT
CASSPQGTNEKLFF
>TRBD1|15|TRBJ2-5|-|TRBV19
TGTGCCAGTAGTATGACCGGGACAGGGGGAGAGACCCAGTACTTC
CASSMTGTGGETQYF
>-|14|TRBJ1-1|few|TRBV5-1
TGCGCCAGCAGTCAGACAGCCGTGAACACTGAAGCTTTCTTT
CASSQTAVNTEAFF
>-|15|TRBJ2-3|-|TRBV6-6
TGTGCCAGCAGTTACGAGAACTTTCCCACAGATACGCAGTATTTT
CASSYENFPTDTQYF
>-|13|TRBJ2-3|-|TRBV29-1
TGCAGCGTTGAATTGGGCGGCACAGATACGCAGTATTTT
CSVELGGTDTQYF
>-|15|TRBJ2-6|-|TRBV5-1
TGCGCCGACAGGCTCCTACCGGATGGGGCCAACGTCCTGACTTTC
CADRLLPDGANVLTF
>-|14|TRBJ1-1|-|TRBV6-1
TGTGCCAGCAGTGAGGGCGGGGCGAACACTGAAGCTTTCTTT
CASSEGGANTEAFF
>-|13|TRBJ1-2|-|TRBV6-5
TGTGCCAGCAGTTACTCGATGGGGAATGGCTACACCTTC
CASSYSMGNGYTF
>-|16|TRBJ2-2|-|TRBV15
TGTGCCACCAGCAGAATCGGACAGTCGAACACCGGGGAGCTGTTTTTT
CATSRIGQSNTGELFF
>-|13|TRBJ2-2|-|TRBV11-2
TGTGCCAGCAGCCAAATCCTAGACGGGGAGCTGTTTTTT
CASSQILDGELFF
>-|15|TRBJ1-3|-|TRBV29-1
TGCAGCGTTGAAGACAGGGGAAACATTGGTAGCCCCATATATTTT
CSVEDRGNIGSPIYF
>TRBD2|14|TRBJ2-7|-|TRBV2
TGTGCCAGCAGATTAGCGGGAGGGGTAAACGAGCAGTACTTC
CASRLAGGVNEQYF
>-|14|TRBJ2-5|-|TRBV5-1
TGCGCCAGCAGCCCAGAGGGGCGGTCGGAGACCCAGTACTTC
CASSPEGRSETQYF
>TRBD2|16|TRBJ2-1|-|TRBV5-6
TGTGCCAGCAGCTTGGGACTTAGCGGGAGCTACAATGAGCAGTTCTTC
CASSLGLSGSYNEQFF
>TRBD2|15|TRBJ2-7|-|TRBV5-1
TGCGCCAGCAGCTTCCTAGCGGGAGCAACCTACGAGCAGTACTTC
CASSFLAGATYEQYF
>-|13|TRBJ2-5|-|TRBV5-1
TGCGCCAGCAGCTTGTCTAGCCGCGAGACCCAGTACTTC
CASSLSSRETQYF
>TRBD2|16|TRBJ2-1|-|TRBV7-3
TGTGCCAGCAGCTTAACTGGGACTAGCGGTTACAATGAGCAGTTCTTC
CASSLTGTSGYNEQFF
>-|13|TRBJ2-5|-|TRBV18
TGTGCCAGCTCACCGGTCTATTGGGAGACCCAGTACTTC
CASSPVYWETQYF
>-|14|TRBJ2-1|-|TRBV6-1
TGTGCCAGCAGGGACAGTCTCGTCTACAATGAGCAGTTCTTC
CASRDSLVYNEQFF